This passage covers 13 T cell receptor beta chains from one sample sequenced in a study of early T cells in non-severe SARS-CoV-2 infection. TCRdb reprocessed the 5' RACE reads via MiXCR and lists one record per CDR3 protein. Here the sample spans about 42,000 distinct CDR3 sequences, approximately 7.1% being singletons. Material for sequencing was whole blood. The receptors originated from an adult who was a healthcare worker with PCR-confirmed SARS-CoV-2 infection or an uninfected control (not recorded which).

Only a few counts were recorded for this clonotype. The chain links TRBV12-3 or TRBV12-4 to TRBJ2-3, with D perhaps matching TRBD2 (5 bases). This CDR3 spans 14 amino acids. V dropped 6 bases and J dropped 5 bases, with 15 bases sitting between them. CDR3 amino acids: CASSWTSPQDTQYF. CDR3 coding DNA: TGTGCCAGCAGCTGGACTTCGCCGCAAGATACGCAGTATTTT.

The rearrangement joins TRBV7-2 to TRBJ2-2; possibly TRBD1 for D (6 bases). The ends were cut back, 5 bases at V and 0 bases at J, with 10 bases in the middle. Germline-derived CDR1 and CDR2 are SGHTA and FQGNSA. The CDR3 has 15 amino acids. CDR3: CASSPGTPNTGELFF. CDR3 DNA sequence: TGTGCCAGCAGCCCGGGGACACCGAACACCGGGGAGCTGTTTTTT.

The chain carries TRBV6-5 and TRBJ2-1; D may be TRBD2 (6 bases). Germline V gene sequence: CDR1 MNHEY, CDR2 SVGAGI. This CDR3 spans 15 amino acids. V was pared by 7 bases and J by 2 bases, with 15 bases between. The CDR3 loop reads CASTSGTRAYNEQFF. CDR3 DNA sequence: TGTGCCAGCACTAGTGGGACTCGGGCCTACAATGAGCAGTTCTTC.

The table lists this clonotype with many counts. The CDR3 is CASSLRAYQGETQYF. CDR3 DNA: TGCGCCAGCAGCTTGCGAGCATACCAGGGAGAGACCCAGTACTTC. This sequence joins TRBV5-1 and TRBJ2-5, with D possibly matching TRBD1 (5 bases). Germline CDR1 is SGHRS and CDR2 is YFSETQ. CDR3 length: 15 residues. Trimming removed 1 base from V and 4 bases from J, with 14 bases in between.

This chain connects TRBV7-9 to TRBJ1-3, with D perhaps TRBD1 (5 bases). This CDR3 is 15 amino acids long. Deletions cut 1 base from V and 0 bases from J, with 7 bases between. Looked up from germline, CDR1 is SEHNR and CDR2 is FQNEAQ (reference sequence). The CDR3 nucleotides read TGTGCCAGCAGCTTAGGTGGGGGCTCTGGAAACACCATATATTTT. Residues: CASSLGGGSGNTIYF.

This chain uses TRBV6-2 or TRBV6-3 with TRBJ2-4; D unresolved. The CDR3 runs 12 residues. CDR1 is MNHEY and CDR2 is SVGEGT in the germline V gene. V lost 5 bases and J 6 bases, leaving 8 bases between the germline ends. In DNA form, the CDR3 reads TGTGCCAGCAGTCCTTGGACAAACATTCAGTACTTC. Protein: CASSPWTNIQYF.

This clonotype occurred many times. V and J are TRBV4-1 and TRBJ2-1; 9 nucleotides agree with TRBD1. This CDR3 comprises 15 residues. CDR1 and CDR2 from the germline V gene are MGHRA and YSYEKL. J gave up 6 bases and V 2 bases, and 5 bases lay outside the gene matches. The DNA of the CDR3 is TGCGCCAGCAGCCAATGGGACAGGGACGGCAATGAGCAGTTCTTC. Its translation is CASSQWDRDGNEQFF.

The chain joins TRBV10-3 to TRBJ1-1, with D unresolved. Trimming left V 3 bases short and J 0 bases short, with 8 bases between. Per germline, CDR1 ENHRY and CDR2 SYGVKD. The CDR3 contains 14 residues. The CDR3 coding sequence is TGTGCCATCAGTGAAGCATCCATGAACACTGAAGCTTTCTTT. It yields the protein CAISEASMNTEAFF.

This clonotype has just a few counts. The chain combines TRBV7-2 with TRBJ1-2, with D maybe TRBD1 (5 bases). Trimming took off 3 bases at V and 2 bases at J, with 7 bases between the two ends. This CDR3 contains 13 residues. Germline CDR1 is SGHTA and CDR2 is FQGNSA. The CDR3 sequence: CASSFRTNYGYTF. CDR3 nucleotides: TGTGCCAGCAGCTTCCGGACAAACTATGGCTACACCTTC.

This clonotype was recorded at least ten times. The chain uses TRBV27 and TRBJ2-5; the D is unclear. Looked up from germline, CDR1 is MNHEY and CDR2 is SMNVEV (reference sequence). Trimming shortened V by 0 bases and J by 1 base, and 6 bases separated the two germline ends. The CDR3 contains 14 residues. This CDR3 is CASSLSWGQETQYF. DNA for the CDR3: TGTGCCAGCAGTTTATCTTGGGGCCAAGAGACCCAGTACTTC.

Written as DNA, the CDR3 is TGTGCCAGCAGCTCTGAAGAGACCCAGTACTTC. Translation gives CASSSEETQYF. The chain links TRBV11-2 to TRBJ2-5; D not resolved. The germline V gene encodes CDR1 SGHAT and CDR2 FQNNGV. V gave up 4 bases and J gave up 3 bases, with 3 bases separating them. This CDR3 region has 11 residues.

This clonotype was found many times. This sequence joins TRBV6-5 and TRBJ1-3; D is ambiguous. Germline CDR1 reads MNHEY; CDR2 reads SVGAGI. V was clipped by 2 bases and J by 3 bases, with 5 bases between them. The CDR3 is 13 amino acids. The CDR3 region is CASSYGSGNTIYF. Here the CDR3 DNA reads TGTGCCAGCAGTTACGGAAGTGGAAACACCATATATTTT.

The chain is built from TRBV5-6 and TRBJ2-2; no clear D. The CDR3 loop spans 15 amino acids. Germline-derived CDR1 and CDR2 are SGHDT and YYEEEE. V lost 5 bases and J lost 4, with 15 bases in between. The CDR3 sequence is CASRLTPAFTGELFF. DNA of the CDR3: TGTGCCAGCAGACTAACACCCGCTTTCACCGGGGAGCTGTTTTTT.